These 30 T cell receptor beta chains share one sample of origin, sequenced in a study of blood T cell repertoires in COVID-19. Assay: immunoSEQ multiplex PCR; the TCRdb copy retains only in-frame clones and omits some. The repertoire holds 100,000 to 150,000 clones, with more than 70% as singletons. Sequencing used peripheral blood. These receptors were taken from a man aged 80 or over with active or convalescent COVID-19.

This clone was detected only a few times. The chain joins TRBV5-4 to TRBJ2-7; 7 nucleotides match TRBD1. The CDR3 contains 13 residues. From germline, CDR1 is SGHNT and CDR2 YYREEE (reference sequence). J was trimmed by 5 bases and V by 3 bases; bases with no gene match: 5. The DNA of the CDR3 is TGTGCCAGCAGCTCGACAGGGATCGACGAGCAGTACTTC. It codes for CASSSTGIDEQYF.

Remarks on this clone: The CDR3 end shows no conserved phenylalanine or tryptophan, and so a read error is likely. The DNA is left out, because the CDR3 cannot be placed on it with certainty; the CDR3 is given as TCRdb lists it. The chain links TRBV18 to TRBJ2-3; the table's D call TRBD2 went unverified against the DNA. Germline loops: CDR1 KGHSH, CDR2 LQKENI. The CDR3 totals 13 residues, both ends included. CDR3 region: CASSPTSGGSHSL.

The chain carries TRBV2 and TRBJ2-3; 11 bases line up with TRBD1. Germline V lookup: CDR1 SNHLY, CDR2 FYNNEI. J gave up 4 bases and V 6 bases, and 6 bases lay outside the gene matches. This CDR3 is 15 amino acids long. The CDR3 sequence is CASSHGQGAADTQYF. The CDR3 DNA sequence: TGTGCCAGCAGCCACGGACAGGGGGCGGCAGATACGCAGTATTTT.

V usage is TRBV27 and J usage is TRBJ1-6, with D maybe TRBD1 (6 bases). This CDR3 has 12 residues. V lost 6 bases, J lost 8 bases, and 8 bases lay in between. Germline loops: CDR1 MNHEY, CDR2 SMNVEV (reference sequence). CDR3 in DNA: TGTGCCAGCAGGGACAGCCATTCACCCCTCCACTTT. Protein: CASRDSHSPLHF.

V is TRBV5-1 and J is TRBJ2-7, with 7 bases that match TRBD1. The CDR3 has 15 amino acids. Per the germline V gene, CDR1 is SGHRS and CDR2 is YFSETQ. V lost 4 bases, J lost 2 bases, and 9 bases stayed unmatched. CDR3 DNA sequence: TGCGCCAGCAGCCCGAGAGTGACAGGGCCCTACGAGCAGTACTTC. This encodes CASSPRVTGPYEQYF.

This rearrangement joins TRBV5-1 to TRBJ2-7, with TRBD1 matching 8 bases. CDR3 length equals 14 residues. Germline loops: CDR1 SGHRS, CDR2 YFSETQ. After removal of 4 bases from V and 3 bases from J, the junction contained 6 bases not matched to a gene. CDR3 protein: CASSPTGDVYEQYF. The CDR3 region has the DNA TGCGCCAGCAGCCCGACAGGGGACGTCTACGAGCAGTACTTC.

The chain has TRBV7-2 and TRBJ2-7; TRBD2 matches at 12 bases. Trimming took 5 bases from V and 1 from J; bases not matched to a gene: 3. Germline V gene data show CDR1 as SGHTA and CDR2 as FQGNSA. The CDR3 is 15 residues long. The CDR3 loop is CASSPGTSGSYEQYF. The CDR3 DNA reads as TGTGCCAGCAGCCCCGGGACTAGCGGGTCCTACGAGCAGTACTTC.

The chain carries TRBV4-3 and TRBJ2-3, with D perhaps matching TRBD1 (7 bases). Trimming cost V 1 base and J 0 bases, with 11 bases left between them. This CDR3 has 16 residues. Germline V gives CDR1 LGHNA, CDR2 YSLEER. CDR3 DNA: TGCGCCAGCAGCCAAGGGGCAGGGGGGAGCACAGATACGCAGTATTTT. This gives the protein CASSQGAGGSTDTQYF.

This rearrangement joins TRBV27 to TRBJ2-5; TRBD2 matches 9 bases. Trimming at V came to 7 bases and at J to 5 bases, leaving 8 bases not matched to a gene. The CDR3 runs to 14 residues. CDR1 is MNHEY, CDR2 SMNVEV, per germline (reference sequence). CDR3 sequence reads: CASKAGLAWETQYF. The CDR3 region has the DNA TGTGCCAGCAAGGCGGGACTAGCTTGGGAGACCCAGTACTTC.

Ten or more counts support this clone. The CDR3 loop reads CASSYRSIAGNTGELFF. CDR3 nucleotide sequence: TGTGCCAGCAGTTACCGCTCGATAGCGGGAAACACCGGGGAGCTGTTTTTT. V gene TRBV6-2 or TRBV6-3 combines with J gene TRBJ2-2, with 8 bases that match TRBD2. V gave up 2 bases and J gave up 2 bases; unmatched junction bases: 7. CDR1 MNHEY and CDR2 SVGEGT come from the germline V gene. The CDR3 sequence is 17 residues long.

This clone was counted only a few times. V is TRBV2 and J is TRBJ1-5, with 9 bases identical to TRBD1. The V gene's germline CDR1 is SNHLY and CDR2 FYNNEI. The CDR3 loop spans 18 amino acids. The J segment lost 3 bases and the V segment lost 5 bases, leaving 14 bases of the junction unmatched. This chain's CDR3 is CASSPGQGRANDNQPQHF. The CDR3 coding sequence is TGTGCCAGCAGTCCGGGACAGGGAAGGGCAAACGACAATCAGCCCCAGCATTTT. The whole variable domain, filled in from reference TRBV2 and TRBJ1-5, reads EPEVTQTPSHQVTQMGQEVILRCVPISNHLYFYWYRQILGQKVEFLVSFYNNEISEKSEIFDDQFSVERPDGSNFTLKIRSTKLEDSAMYFCASSPGQGRANDNQPQHFGDGTRLSIL.

The chain has TRBV29-1 and TRBJ2-3, with 13 positions matching TRBD2. The CDR3 covers 14 residues. CDR1 and CDR2 (germline): SQVTM, ANQGSEA. V was clipped by 6 bases and J by 3 bases; unmatched bases: 3. As DNA, the CDR3 is TGCAGCGTGACTAGCGGGGGGTTGACAGATACGCAGTATTTT. Translating gives CSVTSGGLTDTQYF.

V and J are TRBV29-1 and TRBJ2-5; a weak D match, TRBD2 (6 bases). V was shortened by 4 bases and J by 1 base, with 13 bases between the two germline ends. Germline assignment: CDR1 SQVTM and CDR2 ANQGSEA. This CDR3 comprises 14 residues. The CDR3 loop is CSVAGGATQETQYF. CDR3 nucleotides: TGCAGCGTTGCCGGCGGGGCGACCCAAGAGACCCAGTACTTC. Variable domain in full (rest from reference TRBV29-1 and TRBJ2-5): SAVISQKPSRDICQRGTSLTIQCQVDSQVTMMFWYRQQPGQSLTLIATANQGSEATYESGFVIDKFPISRPNLTFSTLTVSNMSPEDSSIYLCSVAGGATQETQYFGPGTRLLVL.

This chain joins TRBV6-5 and TRBJ2-5; maybe TRBD1 (5 bases). CDR3 size: 14 residues. The V gene's germline CDR1 is MNHEY and CDR2 SVGAGI. V dropped 2 bases and J dropped 4 bases, with 11 bases sitting between them. The CDR3 region has the DNA TGTGCCAGCAGTTACGCAGGGTGGGCAGAGACCCAGTACTTC. Translation gives CASSYAGWAETQYF.

This clone is a singleton in its sample. The V gene is TRBV3-1 (or the pseudogene TRBV3-2), the J gene TRBJ1-2; D ambiguous. Germline CDR1 reads LGHDT; CDR2 reads YNNKEL (reference sequence). V was pared by 4 bases and J by 0 bases, with 6 bases between. The CDR3 runs 13 residues. This chain's CDR3 is CASSPVSNYGYTF. CDR3 bases: TGTGCCAGCAGCCCGGTATCTAACTATGGCTACACCTTC.

The rearrangement links TRBV4-3 to TRBJ1-6; D is undetermined. CDR1 is LGHNA, CDR2 YSLEER, per germline. The CDR3 is 13 residues long. V was pared by 1 base and J by 9 bases, with 7 bases between. In DNA form, the CDR3 reads TGCGCCAGCAGCCAAGTTCCGGGTTCACCCCTCCACTTT. Amino acids: CASSQVPGSPLHF.

The rearrangement joins TRBV7-9 to TRBJ2-3, with 12 positions matching TRBD2. Germline V gene data show CDR1 as SEHNR and CDR2 as FQNEAQ (reference sequence). The CDR3 contains 15 residues. Trimming cost V 3 bases and J 4 bases; bases outside gene matches: 2. Here the CDR3 reads CASSLLAGGPDTQYF. As DNA, the CDR3 is TGTGCCAGCAGCTTGCTAGCGGGGGGGCCAGATACGCAGTATTTT.

This rearrangement joins TRBV9 to TRBJ2-5; 7 nucleotides align to TRBD2. The ends lost 3 bases at V and 0 bases at J; junction bases unmatched: 11. CDR1 SGDLS and CDR2 YYNGEE come from the germline V gene. The CDR3 length is 17 residues. The CDR3 DNA is TGTGCCAGCAGCGACGCCTCTAGCGGTGGGTACCAAGAGACCCAGTACTTC. The encoded protein is CASSDASSGGYQETQYF. The full variable domain, with the rest looked up from reference TRBV9 and TRBJ2-5, is DSGVTQTPKHLITATGQRVTLRCSPRSGDLSVYWYQQSLDQGLQFLIQYYNGEERAKGNILERFSAQQFPDLHSELNLSSLELGDSALYFCASSDASSGGYQETQYFGPGTRLLVL.

The rearrangement links TRBV28 to TRBJ1-2; 8 nucleotides line up with TRBD1. CDR1 and CDR2 (germline): MDHEN, SYDVKM. The CDR3 totals 14 residues. The V gene end was trimmed by 2 bases and the J gene end by 4 bases; junction bases not matched to a gene: 3. CDR3 residues: CASSLADRVYGYTF. CDR3 DNA sequence: TGTGCCAGCAGTTTAGCGGACAGGGTCTATGGCTACACCTTC.

This clone occurred a few times. This chain joins TRBV27 and TRBJ1-1; 10 bases are a match to TRBD1. Unmatched junction bases numbered 8, after V lost 7 bases and J lost 6 bases. The CDR3 is made up of 14 amino acids. Per germline, CDR1 MNHEY and CDR2 SMNVEV (reference sequence). CDR3 nucleotides: TGTGCCAGCAAGGGGACAGGGGCCTTCGCTGAAGCTTTCTTT. This translates into CASKGTGAFAEAFF.

J is TRBJ2-3 and V is TRBV7-9; the D gene is possibly TRBD2 (6 bases). The germline CDR1 and CDR2 sequences are SEHNR and FQNEAQ (reference sequence). CDR3 size: 15 residues. Trimming took 6 bases from V and 0 from J, leaving 13 bases between them. CDR3 DNA: TGTGCCAGCAGACCTGGGGGAGGAAGCACAGATACGCAGTATTTT. Its protein is CASRPGGGSTDTQYF.

The chain uses TRBV9 and TRBJ2-7, with D perhaps TRBD2 (6 bases). From germline, CDR1 is SGDLS and CDR2 YYNGEE. V lost 0 bases, J lost 4 bases, and 14 bases lay in between. This CDR3 comprises 15 residues. The CDR3 bases are TGTGCCAGCAGCGTAGGGGGAGGTTTGGGATACGAGCAGTACTTC. Protein: CASSVGGGLGYEQYF.

J is TRBJ2-7 and V is TRBV19, with TRBD1 identical over 8 bases. This CDR3 has 15 amino acids. Germline loops: CDR1 LNHDA, CDR2 SQIVND (reference sequence). J was trimmed by 2 bases and V by 1 base; bases with no gene match: 4. The CDR3 here is CASSIGQGTAYEQYF. The DNA for the CDR3 is TGTGCCAGTAGTATAGGACAGGGGACGGCCTACGAGCAGTACTTC.

The chain uses TRBV28 and TRBJ1-2; D call uncertain. The CDR3 sequence is 15 residues long. CDR1 and CDR2 from the germline V gene are MDHEN and SYDVKM. This CDR3 is CATRHGGMGNYGYTF. CDR3 DNA sequence: TGTGCGACACGGCACGGAGGGATGGGAAACTATGGCTACACCTTC.

In nucleotides, the CDR3 is TGTGCCAGCAGCTCTCACGGGACTCAAACCTACAATGAGCAGTTCTTC. It encodes CASSSHGTQTYNEQFF. The chain is built from TRBV7-2 and TRBJ2-1; D is perhaps TRBD2 (6 bases). This CDR3 region has 16 residues. CDR1 is SGHTA and CDR2 is FQGNSA in the germline V gene. Between the trimmed V and J ends, which lost 4 bases and 2 bases, there was a span of 15 bases.

The chain is built from TRBV10-1 and TRBJ2-7; possible D gene TRBD2, 6 bases. V was pared by 7 bases and J by 1 base, with 20 bases between. The CDR3 sequence is 16 residues long. In germline, CDR1 is WNHNN, CDR2 SYGVQD (reference sequence). CDR3 sequence: CASTPPSDGDSYEQYF. The CDR3 coding sequence is TGCGCCAGCACCCCCCCTAGCGATGGAGATTCCTACGAGCAGTACTTC.

This chain links TRBV7-2 with TRBJ1-5; no firm D call. CDR1 is SGHTA and CDR2 is FQGNSA in the germline V gene. The CDR3 length is 13 residues. Trimming took 1 base from V and 10 from J, leaving 11 bases between them. The CDR3 DNA follows: TGTGCCAGCAGCTTAGGGACTGACCTACCCCAGCATTTT. Amino acid sequence: CASSLGTDLPQHF. Together with reference TRBV7-2 and TRBJ1-5, the CDR3 gives the full variable domain: GAGVSQSPSNKVTEKGKDVELRCDPISGHTALYWYRQSLGQGLEFLIYFQGNSAPDKSGLPSDRFSAERTGGSVSTLTIQRTQQEDSAVYLCASSLGTDLPQHFGDGTRLSIL.

The chain has TRBV4-1 and TRBJ1-1; 7 bases match TRBD1. Germline CDR1 and CDR2: MGHRA and YSYEKL. The junction had 3 bases not matched to a gene; V was cut back by 3 bases and J by 2 bases. The length of the CDR3 is 14 residues. The CDR3 region is CASSQGQTNTEAFF. CDR3 nucleotide sequence: TGCGCCAGCAGCCAGGGACAGACCAACACTGAAGCTTTCTTT.

This clone was counted a few times. V gene TRBV6-5 combines with J gene TRBJ1-6; D may be TRBD1 (6 bases). Germline V gene lookup returns CDR1 MNHEY and CDR2 SVGAGI. The CDR3 loop spans 15 amino acids. V was clipped by 7 bases and J by 10 bases, with 20 bases between them. CDR3 region: CASTPTRPGVSPLHF. The CDR3 coding sequence is TGTGCCAGCACCCCCACCCGGCCAGGGGTCTCACCCCTCCACTTT.

The V and J genes are TRBV18 and TRBJ1-2; the D is unclear. Trimming took 2 bases from V and 2 from J, leaving 9 bases between them. The germline gives CDR1 KGHSH, CDR2 LQKENI. The CDR3 has 14 residues. The CDR3: CASSPNKENYGYTF. The CDR3 DNA follows: TGTGCCAGCTCACCAAACAAGGAGAACTATGGCTACACCTTC.